Shown below are 9 T cell receptor beta chains from a single sample sequenced in a study of identical twins. TCRdb called the 5' RACE reads again in MiXCR, with one record for every CDR3 protein. Here the sample spans about 220,000 distinct CDR3 sequences, 6.5% being singletons. A further study also used this sample, focusing on T cells expressing NK-cell markers.

Sequenced sample: CD8+ T cells sorted from blood. These receptors were obtained from a woman between 18 and 29 years old in good health.

This chain links TRBV9 with TRBJ2-5, with 9 bases fitting TRBD2. The V segment lost 0 bases and the J segment 3 bases; nucleotides outside the gene matches: 3. From germline, CDR1 is SGDLS and CDR2 YYNGEE. This CDR3 comprises 15 residues. DNA of the CDR3: TGTGCCAGCAGCGTAGAGGCTAGCGGGGAAGAGACCCAGTACTTC. Protein product: CASSVEASGEETQYF.

This chain uses TRBV7-6 with TRBJ1-1; D not resolved. The germline gives CDR1 SGHVS, CDR2 FNYEAQ. The CDR3 loop spans 15 amino acids. The ends were cut back, 1 base at V and 4 bases at J, with 13 bases in the middle. This chain's CDR3 is CASSLGDMGFTEAFF. In nucleotides, the CDR3 is TGTGCCAGCAGCTTAGGAGACATGGGGTTCACTGAAGCTTTCTTT.

The chain links TRBV6-1 to TRBJ1-5; D is unclear. This CDR3 contains 18 residues. The V gene's germline CDR1 is MNHNS and CDR2 SASEGT. The V end lost 2 bases, the J end lost 1 base, and 18 bases lay between the germline ends. As DNA, the CDR3 is TGTGCCAGCAGTGAACCTCGGGCCCTGAGGGCGAGCAATCAGCCCCAGCATTTT. This gives the protein CASSEPRALRASNQPQHF.

This clonotype was seen ten or more times. The V call is TRBV4-2, the J call TRBJ2-4, with D possibly TRBD2 on 5 matching bases. CDR1 LGHNA and CDR2 YNFKEQ come from the germline V gene. The V and J ends lost 1 base and 0 bases respectively, with 10 bases between them. The CDR3 length is 16 residues. Written as DNA, the CDR3 is TGTGCCAGCAGCCAAGGACGAGGGTTAGCCAAAAACATTCAGTACTTC. Translation gives CASSQGRGLAKNIQYF.

The V and J genes are TRBV6-1 and TRBJ2-5; D unresolved. Looked up from germline, CDR1 is MNHNS and CDR2 is SASEGT. V was cut by 7 bases and J by 5 bases, with 17 bases left in between. The CDR3 loop spans 14 amino acids. CDR3 coding DNA: TGTGCCAGCACCTCCGGCGACCCTCGGGAGACCCAGTACTTC. Translation gives CASTSGDPRETQYF.

This clonotype turned up a few times. For the CDR3, the DNA is TGTGCCAGCAGCAACCCCCGTGTCCGTGGATACATTCAGTACTTC. It yields the protein CASSNPRVRGYIQYF. The chain employs TRBV6-2 or TRBV6-3 and TRBJ2-4; D ambiguous. The CDR3 is 15 amino acids. Germline CDR1 reads MNHEY; CDR2 reads SVGEGT. V lost 6 bases and J 8 bases, leaving 20 bases between the germline ends.

In this sample, this clonotype turned up a few times. The chain employs TRBV9 and TRBJ2-1, with TRBD2 matching 8 bases. J gave up 8 bases and V 2 bases, and 6 bases lay outside the gene matches. Germline-derived CDR1 and CDR2 are SGDLS and YYNGEE. The CDR3 extends over 14 amino acids. CDR3 region: CASSVSGSRDEQFF. The CDR3, as DNA: TGTGCCAGCAGCGTCAGCGGGAGTCGAGATGAGCAGTTCTTC.

This clonotype came up a few times. The CDR3, as DNA: TGTGCCAGCAGCCCCCAAGCCGGGACAGGGGGCGTCGAGCAGTACTTC. It codes for CASSPQAGTGGVEQYF. This rearrangement joins TRBV9 to TRBJ2-7; TRBD1 agrees at 12 bases. Trimming cost V 4 bases and J 6 bases; bases outside gene matches: 11. The germline V gene has CDR1 SGDLS and CDR2 YYNGEE. The CDR3 is 16 amino acids.

The table lists this clonotype with a few counts. This rearrangement joins TRBV2 to TRBJ2-1, with 14 bases that match TRBD2. CDR3 length: 16 amino acids. Trimming cost V 6 bases and J 9 bases; bases outside gene matches: 10. Per germline, CDR1 SNHLY and CDR2 FYNNEI. CDR3 sequence reads: CASRGWGLAGVFEQFF. In DNA form, the CDR3 reads TGTGCCAGCAGAGGCTGGGGACTAGCGGGAGTATTTGAGCAGTTCTTC.